The rows below give T cell receptor beta chains drawn from one sample of a study of vaccination and CD4 T cells after COVID-19. Their antigen targets remain unknown. One entry per CDR3 protein results from TCRdb running MiXCR on the PCR reads. The sample has approximately 24,000 distinct CDR3 sequences; 28% are singletons. The sequencing used CD4+ T cells from blood, cultured in vitro, collected about 7 months after SARS-CoV-2 vaccination. The receptors were gathered from a human donor who had recovered from COVID-19. CDR3s include the opening cysteine and the closing phenylalanine or tryptophan. Fields, in order: D gene, V gene, clone size, J gene, CDR3 protein, CDR3 DNA. D genes are given only for firm matches. The size entry is marked missing in some rows and otherwise reads once, few, many or a size class.

d_call: .; v_call: TRBV7-8; clone_size: .; j_call: TRBJ1-5; cdr3_aa: CASSLNSHQPQHF; cdr3_nt: TGTGCCAGCAGCTTAAATTCTCATCAGCCCCAGCATTTT
d_call: .; v_call: TRBV20-1; clone_size: .; j_call: TRBJ2-7; cdr3_aa: CSAATGGSYEQYF; cdr3_nt: TGCAGTGCCGCAACCGGAGGCAGCTACGAGCAGTACTTC
d_call: TRBD2; v_call: TRBV7-2; clone_size: .; j_call: TRBJ2-7; cdr3_aa: CASSPLSGIGYEQYF; cdr3_nt: TGTGCCAGCAGCCCGCTTAGCGGGATAGGGTACGAGCAGTACTTC
d_call: .; v_call: TRBV6-1; clone_size: many; j_call: TRBJ2-5; cdr3_aa: CASRRDLQETQYF; cdr3_nt: TGTGCCAGCAGGCGGGACTTGCAAGAGACCCAGTACTTC
d_call: TRBD1; v_call: TRBV7-9; clone_size: few; j_call: TRBJ2-5; cdr3_aa: CASSLGDRSGETQYF; cdr3_nt: TGTGCCAGCAGCTTAGGGGACAGGTCGGGAGAGACCCAGTACTTC
d_call: .; v_call: TRBV7-2; clone_size: many; j_call: TRBJ2-3; cdr3_aa: CASSAADTQYF; cdr3_nt: TGTGCCAGCAGTGCAGCAGATACGCAGTATTTT
d_call: .; v_call: TRBV6-5; clone_size: .; j_call: TRBJ2-7; cdr3_aa: CASSYSSYPRAVEQYF; cdr3_nt: TGTGCCAGCAGTTACTCGTCATATCCCAGGGCCGTCGAGCAGTACTTC
d_call: TRBD2; v_call: TRBV20-1; clone_size: .; j_call: TRBJ2-3; cdr3_aa: CGQLLSGSTDTQYF; cdr3_nt: TGCGGACAGCTCCTTAGCGGGAGTACAGATACGCAGTATTTT
d_call: TRBD2; v_call: TRBV28; clone_size: few; j_call: TRBJ2-7; cdr3_aa: CASIGAGMYEQYF; cdr3_nt: TGTGCCAGCATAGGAGCGGGAATGTACGAGCAGTACTTC
d_call: TRBD2; v_call: TRBV20-1; clone_size: .; j_call: TRBJ2-3; cdr3_aa: CSARDSASGSTDTQYF; cdr3_nt: TGCAGTGCTAGAGATTCAGCTAGCGGGAGCACAGATACGCAGTATTTT
d_call: TRBD2; v_call: TRBV20-1; clone_size: .; j_call: TRBJ2-7; cdr3_aa: CSAPTSGEYEQYF; cdr3_nt: TGCAGTGCCCCGACTAGCGGCGAGTACGAGCAGTACTTC
d_call: .; v_call: TRBV20-1; clone_size: few; j_call: TRBJ2-1; cdr3_aa: CSAPRTRGGNEQFF; cdr3_nt: TGCAGTGCCCCAAGGACTAGAGGGGGCAATGAGCAGTTCTTC
d_call: .; v_call: TRBV28; clone_size: .; j_call: TRBJ2-6; cdr3_aa: CASSLRYGANVLTF; cdr3_nt: TGTGCCAGCAGTTTGCGTTATGGGGCCAACGTCCTGACTTTC
d_call: .; v_call: TRBV19; clone_size: few; j_call: TRBJ2-7; cdr3_aa: CASSPTGAGLEQYF; cdr3_nt: TGTGCCAGTAGCCCTACGGGGGCTGGGCTCGAGCAGTACTTC
d_call: TRBD1; v_call: TRBV7-9; clone_size: few; j_call: TRBJ1-2; cdr3_aa: CASSTRQGLGYTF; cdr3_nt: TGTGCCAGCAGCACCCGACAGGGTCTCGGCTACACCTTC
d_call: .; v_call: TRBV7-9; clone_size: .; j_call: TRBJ1-1; cdr3_aa: CASSLSTGPTEAFF; cdr3_nt: TGTGCCAGCAGCTTATCCACAGGGCCCACTGAAGCTTTCTTT
d_call: .; v_call: TRBV27; clone_size: .; j_call: TRBJ2-3; cdr3_aa: CASSLYAVRVTQYF; cdr3_nt: TGTGCCAGCAGTTTGTACGCGGTTCGGGTTACGCAGTATTTT
d_call: .; v_call: TRBV7-9; clone_size: .; j_call: TRBJ1-5; cdr3_aa: CASSPTEDQPQHF; cdr3_nt: TGTGCCAGCAGCCCAACAGAGGATCAGCCCCAGCATTTT
d_call: .; v_call: TRBV7-9; clone_size: few; j_call: TRBJ2-1; cdr3_aa: CASSLGRSEQFF; cdr3_nt: TGTGCCAGCAGCTTAGGGCGTTCGGAGCAGTTCTTC
d_call: .; v_call: TRBV10-2; clone_size: medium-sized; j_call: TRBJ1-1; cdr3_aa: CASSERYSNTEAFF; cdr3_nt: TGCGCCAGCAGTGAACGGTACTCAAACACTGAAGCTTTCTTT
d_call: TRBD1; v_call: TRBV7-2; clone_size: .; j_call: TRBJ2-5; cdr3_aa: CASSRPGQAGRTQYF; cdr3_nt: TGTGCCAGCAGCCGACCGGGACAGGCGGGTAGGACCCAGTACTTC
d_call: .; v_call: TRBV20-1; clone_size: many; j_call: TRBJ1-6; cdr3_aa: CSARDPGGGSPLHF; cdr3_nt: TGCAGTGCTAGAGATCCCGGGGGAGGTTCACCCCTCCACTTT
d_call: TRBD1; v_call: TRBV19; clone_size: once; j_call: TRBJ2-5; cdr3_aa: CASSFGQGARQLETQYF; cdr3_nt: TGTGCCAGTAGTTTTGGGCAGGGGGCAAGGCAATTGGAGACCCAGTACTTC
d_call: .; v_call: TRBV28; clone_size: .; j_call: TRBJ2-3; cdr3_aa: CASLATRSRTDTQYF; cdr3_nt: TGTGCCAGCCTTGCGACTAGATCCCGCACAGATACGCAGTATTTT
d_call: .; v_call: TRBV28; clone_size: .; j_call: TRBJ1-1; cdr3_aa: CASSLLQGRMNTEAFF; cdr3_nt: TGTGCCAGCAGTTTACTACAGGGACGAATGAACACTGAAGCTTTCTTT
d_call: .; v_call: TRBV7-6; clone_size: .; j_call: TRBJ1-5; cdr3_aa: CASSLQGSNQPQHF; cdr3_nt: TGTGCCAGCAGCTTACAGGGTAGCAATCAGCCCCAGCATTTT
d_call: .; v_call: TRBV6-1; clone_size: few; j_call: TRBJ2-3; cdr3_aa: CASSSVADTQYF; cdr3_nt: TGTGCCAGCAGCTCGGTCGCAGATACGCAGTATTTT
d_call: TRBD2; v_call: TRBV5-4; clone_size: .; j_call: TRBJ2-1; cdr3_aa: CASRQSHLAGVREQFF; cdr3_nt: TGTGCCAGCAGACAATCCCACCTAGCGGGAGTTCGCGAGCAGTTCTTC
d_call: .; v_call: TRBV11-3; clone_size: once; j_call: TRBJ2-3; cdr3_aa: CASSLEGGGDTQYF; cdr3_nt: TGTGCCAGCAGCTTAGAGGGAGGGGGAGATACGCAGTATTTT
d_call: TRBD1; v_call: TRBV24-1; clone_size: medium-sized; j_call: TRBJ1-5; cdr3_aa: CATSPREGAGNQPQHF; cdr3_nt: TGTGCCACCTCTCCGAGGGAGGGGGCGGGCAATCAGCCCCAGCATTTT
d_call: .; v_call: TRBV28; clone_size: few; j_call: TRBJ2-7; cdr3_aa: CASTSPSTGLWRGYF; cdr3_nt: TGTGCCAGCACCTCCCCTTCCACTGGGCTCTGGAGGGGGTACTTC
d_call: .; v_call: TRBV4-1; clone_size: .; j_call: TRBJ1-2; cdr3_aa: CASSQGAGRLNYGYTF; cdr3_nt: TGCGCCAGCAGCCAAGGGGCTGGGAGACTTAACTATGGCTACACCTTC
d_call: .; v_call: TRBV20-1; clone_size: once; j_call: TRBJ2-1; cdr3_aa: CSASTSPNYNEQFF; cdr3_nt: TGCAGTGCTAGCACTAGCCCGAACTACAATGAGCAGTTCTTC
d_call: .; v_call: TRBV6-2/TRBV6-3; clone_size: .; j_call: TRBJ2-7; cdr3_aa: CASSYGGTSYEQYF; cdr3_nt: TGTGCCAGCAGTTACGGCGGGACCTCCTACGAGCAGTACTTC
d_call: TRBD1; v_call: TRBV18; clone_size: .; j_call: TRBJ2-7; cdr3_aa: CASSPDWDRVHEQYF; cdr3_nt: TGTGCCAGCTCACCAGACTGGGACAGGGTCCACGAGCAGTACTTC
d_call: TRBD1; v_call: TRBV7-8; clone_size: .; j_call: TRBJ2-4; cdr3_aa: CASSHNRGLSGIQYF; cdr3_nt: TGTGCCAGCAGCCATAACAGGGGGCTGAGCGGCATTCAGTACTTC
d_call: TRBD1; v_call: TRBV7-8; clone_size: medium-sized; j_call: TRBJ2-5; cdr3_aa: CASSLGGRGPETQYF; cdr3_nt: TGTGCCAGCAGCTTAGGAGGCAGGGGGCCAGAGACCCAGTACTTC
d_call: TRBD2; v_call: TRBV7-6; clone_size: few; j_call: TRBJ2-5; cdr3_aa: CASSFQLAGVGETQYF; cdr3_nt: TGTGCCAGCAGCTTCCAGTTAGCGGGAGTGGGGGAGACCCAGTACTTC
d_call: .; v_call: TRBV7-2; clone_size: .; j_call: TRBJ2-3; cdr3_aa: CASSLAGPQAADTQYF; cdr3_nt: TGTGCCAGCAGCTTAGCGGGGCCCCAGGCCGCAGATACGCAGTATTTT
d_call: .; v_call: TRBV20-1; clone_size: .; j_call: TRBJ2-1; cdr3_aa: CSASPITIPYEQFF; cdr3_nt: TGCAGTGCTAGCCCAATCACTATCCCTTATGAGCAGTTCTTC
d_call: .; v_call: TRBV6-1; clone_size: medium-sized; j_call: TRBJ1-5; cdr3_aa: CASGRDNSQPQHF; cdr3_nt: TGTGCCAGCGGAAGGGACAATTCCCAGCCCCAGCATTTT
d_call: TRBD1; v_call: TRBV2; clone_size: .; j_call: TRBJ1-1; cdr3_aa: CASSWDRVLDTEAFF; cdr3_nt: TGTGCCAGCAGTTGGGACAGGGTATTGGACACTGAAGCTTTCTTT
d_call: TRBD2; v_call: TRBV7-2; clone_size: .; j_call: TRBJ2-1; cdr3_aa: CASSVEGTNYNEQFF; cdr3_nt: TGTGCCAGCAGCGTAGAGGGGACTAACTACAATGAGCAGTTCTTC
d_call: TRBD1; v_call: TRBV5-4; clone_size: few; j_call: TRBJ2-5; cdr3_aa: CASSLKQGDETQYF; cdr3_nt: TGTGCCAGCAGCTTGAAGCAGGGGGATGAGACCCAGTACTTC
d_call: TRBD1; v_call: TRBV6-2/TRBV6-3; clone_size: .; j_call: TRBJ1-2; cdr3_aa: CASSYLGQGEFNYGYTF; cdr3_nt: TGTGCCAGCAGTTACCTCGGGCAGGGGGAGTTCAACTATGGCTACACCTTC
d_call: TRBD2; v_call: TRBV4-1; clone_size: few; j_call: TRBJ2-3; cdr3_aa: CASTPGGRGVDTQYF; cdr3_nt: TGCGCCAGCACCCCAGGCGGGAGGGGGGTAGATACGCAGTATTTT